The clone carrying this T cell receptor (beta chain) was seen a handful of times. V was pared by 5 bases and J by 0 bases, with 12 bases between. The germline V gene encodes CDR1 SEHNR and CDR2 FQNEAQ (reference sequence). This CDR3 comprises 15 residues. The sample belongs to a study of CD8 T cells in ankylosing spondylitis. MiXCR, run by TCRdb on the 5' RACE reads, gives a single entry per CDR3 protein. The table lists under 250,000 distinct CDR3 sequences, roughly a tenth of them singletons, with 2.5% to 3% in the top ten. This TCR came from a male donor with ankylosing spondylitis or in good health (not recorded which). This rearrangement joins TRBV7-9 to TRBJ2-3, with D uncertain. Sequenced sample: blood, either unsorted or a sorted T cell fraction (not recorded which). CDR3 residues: CASSQKYTSTDTQYF. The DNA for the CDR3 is TGTGCCAGCAGCCAGAAATATACTAGCACAGATACGCAGTATTTT.